Shown below are 11 T cell receptor beta chains from a single sample sequenced in a study of OX40 agonist ivuxolimab in advanced cancers. Data came from immunoSEQ multiplex PCR; TCRdb stores just in-frame clones and leaves some out. This sample has 54,000 or so clones; about 80% occur once, and the top ten carry roughly 4%. The starting material was CD4+ or CD8+ T cells sorted from blood, obtained in a trial of the OX40 agonist ivuxolimab. All receptors come from an adult with an advanced solid tumor such as melanoma, head and neck, liver or kidney cancer.

The rearrangement uses TRBV29-1 and TRBJ2-6, with D hard to call. Between the trimmed V and J ends, which lost 4 bases and 0 bases, there was a span of 4 bases. The CDR3 has 13 residues. From germline, CDR1 is SQVTM and CDR2 ANQGSEA. CDR3 loop: CSVGLSGANVLTF. Written as DNA, the CDR3 is TGCAGCGTTGGACTCTCTGGGGCCAACGTCCTGACTTTC. Together with reference TRBV29-1 and TRBJ2-6, the CDR3 gives the full variable domain: SAVISQKPSRDICQRGTSLTIQCQVDSQVTMMFWYRQQPGQSLTLIATANQGSEATYESGFVIDKFPISRPNLTFSTLTVSNMSPEDSSIYLCSVGLSGANVLTFGAGSRLTVL.

Points on this clone: Germline and junction disagree at one end, which may indicate a read error. The gene calls are TRBV19 and TRBJ2-1, with a weak D call TRBD1 (5 bases). The CDR3 is 15 residues long. CDR1 and CDR2 from the germline V gene are LNHDA and SQIVND (reference sequence). The CDR3 spells CASSILGPSSNEQFF. DNA of the CDR3: TGTGCCAGTAGTATCCTGGGGCCGTCCTCCAATGAGCAGTTCTTC.

This chain uses TRBV29-1 with TRBJ2-7; 9 nucleotides align to TRBD1. The V gene's germline CDR1 is SQVTM and CDR2 ANQGSEA. Trimming removed 7 bases from V and 3 bases from J; junction bases left unmatched: 7. The CDR3 has 13 amino acids. The CDR3 nucleotides read TGCAGCGCCACCCCGGGACAGGGCTACGAGCAGTACTTC. This sequence encodes CSATPGQGYEQYF.

The chain has TRBV9 and TRBJ2-7; possible D gene TRBD2, 5 bases. This CDR3 region has 14 residues. Trimming left V 4 bases short and J 2 bases short, with 13 bases between. CDR1 and CDR2 from the germline V gene are SGDLS and YYNGEE. CDR3 region: CASSLTTGTYEQYF. In nucleotides, the CDR3 is TGTGCCAGCAGCTTAACGACGGGAACCTACGAGCAGTACTTC.

This clone was detected once. This chain joins TRBV9 and TRBJ1-3; perhaps TRBD1 as D (6 bases). The CDR3 has 15 amino acids. Trimming took 4 bases from V and 4 from J, leaving 15 bases between them. Germline V gene lookup returns CDR1 SGDLS and CDR2 YYNGEE. The DNA of the CDR3 is TGTGCCAGCAGCAATACCGGGACACGAGGAAACACCATATATTTT. Translating it yields CASSNTGTRGNTIYF.

Of note for this clone: Its ends do not fully match the called genes, so a read error is possible. The J gene is TRBJ2-1, the V gene TRBV6-5; 14 nucleotides line up with TRBD2. This CDR3 comprises 15 residues. CDR1 is MNHEY, CDR2 SVGAGI, per germline. In nucleotides, the CDR3 is TGTGCCAGCGGTTACGGACTAGCGGGAGGTAATGAGCAGTTCTTC. Its protein product is CASGYGLAGGNEQFF.

This chain joins TRBV19 and TRBJ1-5; 10 bases are a match to TRBD1. The germline CDR1 and CDR2 sequences are LNHDA and SQIVND (reference sequence). The CDR3 length is 13 residues. With V trimmed by 9 bases and J by 2 bases, 1 base remained unmatched. The CDR3 is CARGTGGNQPQHF. CDR3 in DNA: TGTGCCAGGGGGACAGGGGGCAATCAGCCCCAGCATTTT.

The rearrangement links TRBV7-2 to TRBJ1-3; 8 positions match TRBD1. The CDR3 spans 15 residues. Germline CDR1 and CDR2: SGHTA and FQGNSA. After removal of 5 bases from V and 2 bases from J, the junction contained 5 bases not matched to a gene. Here the CDR3 DNA reads TGTGCCAGCAGCCAACAGGGGGGCCCTGGAAACACCATATATTTT. It encodes CASSQQGGPGNTIYF.

The chain joins TRBV5-1 to TRBJ2-1; D is perhaps TRBD1 (6 bases). Deletions cut 4 bases from V and 2 bases from J, with 19 bases between. This CDR3 spans 17 amino acids. CDR1 and CDR2 from the germline V gene are SGHRS and YFSETQ. The CDR3 sequence: CASSPSRGRAAYNEQFF. CDR3 bases: TGCGCCAGCAGCCCTTCCAGGGGACGCGCGGCCTACAATGAGCAGTTCTTC. The variable domain in full, with the rest retrieved from reference TRBV5-1 and TRBJ2-1, is KAGVTQTPRYLIKTRGQQVTLSCSPISGHRSVSWYQQTPGQGLQFLFEYFSETQRNKGNFPGRFSGRQFSNSRSEMNVSTLELGDSALYLCASSPSRGRAAYNEQFFGPGTRLTVL.

The chain uses TRBV19 and TRBJ2-7, with D possibly TRBD1 on 6 matching bases. Germline V gives CDR1 LNHDA, CDR2 SQIVND (reference sequence). V was trimmed by 5 bases and J by 5 bases, leaving 13 bases between them. The length of the CDR3 is 13 residues. CDR3 bases: TGTGCCAGTAGTGAACAGGGTCTCAACGAGCAGTACTTC. This gives the protein CASSEQGLNEQYF.

The genes are TRBV29-1 and TRBJ1-5; D is unclear. Germline V gene lookup returns CDR1 SQVTM and CDR2 ANQGSEA. V shed 1 base and J shed 2 bases, with 9 bases lying between them. The CDR3 length is 14 residues. This CDR3 is CSVEGGPGNQPQHF. The CDR3 nucleotides read TGCAGCGTTGAAGGAGGTCCGGGCAATCAGCCCCAGCATTTT.